This T cell receptor beta chain emerged from a study of T cell responses to AZD1222 COVID-19 vaccine. Study in general: Recipients boosted at about 4 weeks or about 12 weeks are pooled.

Note on this clone: As yet, its antigen is unknown.

Trimming removed 2 bases from V and 4 bases from J, with 5 bases in between. CDR1 and CDR2 from the germline V gene are LNHDA and SQIVND (reference sequence). The CDR3 runs to 12 residues. Study conclusions and caveats: Breadth and depth of Spike-specific TCRs rose after two AZD1222 doses. There were mostly white British donors and more females than males, and clonal diversity was possibly underestimated.

Assay: immunoSEQ multiplex PCR; the TCRdb copy retains only in-frame clones and omits some. The sample consists of some 110,000 clones, roughly 87% of them appearing once. This receptor was obtained from an adult in good health. The J gene is TRBJ2-5, the V gene TRBV19, with D unclear. Sequencing was performed on peripheral blood, taken on day 0 of AZD1222 vaccination. The CDR3 coding sequence is TGTGCCAGTAGTATAAGAAGAGAGACCCAGTACTTC. It yields the protein CASSIRRETQYF.